A selection of T cell receptor beta chains follows, all from one sample in a study of blood T cell repertoires in COVID-19. The assay was immunoSEQ multiplex PCR, and TCRdb's table has in-frame clones only and misses some. Of over 100,000 clones listed, under 90% are singletons. The specimen sequenced was peripheral blood. Every receptor here comes from a woman aged 55-69 years with acute or convalescent COVID-19. CDR3s include the opening cysteine and the closing phenylalanine or tryptophan. A D gene is named only where the DNA matches it firmly. Size values are once, few and many counts, or a class for expanded clones, and some rows have none.

TRBJ1-3,.,TRBV4-1,.,CASSPRTSQGNTIYF,TGCGCCAGCAGCCCTCGGACTTCCCAAGGAAACACCATATATTTT
TRBJ1-1,few,TRBV29-1,.,CSGLRLPNTEAFF,TGCAGCGGGCTCAGGTTACCAAACACTGAAGCTTTCTTT
TRBJ2-5,once,TRBV6-5,TRBD2,CASSRSGALWTQYF,TGTGCCAGCAGCCGTAGCGGGGCCCTGTGGACCCAGTACTTC
TRBJ1-1,.,TRBV6-1,.,CASSDSRGTEAFF,TGTGCCAGCAGTGATAGCAGGGGCACTGAAGCTTTCTTT
TRBJ2-3,.,TRBV10-1,TRBD2,CASGSGGWTDTQYF,TGCGCCAGCGGGAGCGGGGGGTGGACAGATACGCAGTATTTT
TRBJ1-1,.,TRBV27,.,CASSFGLNTEAFF,TGTGCCAGCAGTTTCGGGTTGAACACTGAAGCTTTCTTT
TRBJ1-1,.,TRBV19,TRBD1,CASSTTGTGVFTEAFF,TGTGCCAGTAGTACCACCGGGACAGGGGTTTTCACTGAAGCTTTCTTT
TRBJ1-4,few,TRBV30,.,CAWRGAGLKHEKLFF,TGTGCCTGGAGAGGTGCAGGACTGAAGCATGAAAAACTGTTTTTT
TRBJ1-2,.,TRBV5-6,TRBD1,CASSLTRTGSNYGYTF,TGTGCCAGCAGCTTGACGAGGACAGGGAGTAACTATGGCTACACCTTC
TRBJ1-1,.,TRBV19,.,CASSIEAGNYEAFF,TGTGCCAGTAGTATCGAGGCAGGGAACTATGAAGCTTTCTTT
TRBJ2-1,.,TRBV19,.,CASRFHRGRGNEQFF,TGTGCCAGTAGATTTCATCGCGGCCGGGGGAATGAGCAGTTCTTC
TRBJ1-5,.,TRBV5-5,.,CASSRRVNQPQHF,TGTGCCAGCAGCCGCAGGGTGAATCAGCCCCAGCATTTT
TRBJ2-5,few,TRBV11-2,TRBD2,CASSLGRLAGGYQETQYF,TGTGCCAGCAGCTTAGGGCGACTAGCGGGGGGTTACCAAGAGACCCAGTACTTC
TRBJ1-2,.,TRBV4-1,.,CASSQVAQGSDGYTF,TGCGCCAGCAGCCAAGTCGCCCAGGGGTCAGATGGCTACACCTTC
TRBJ1-4,few,TRBV12-3/TRBV12-4,.,CASSHQGTELFF,TGTGCCAGCAGTCATCAGGGTACAGAACTGTTTTTT
TRBJ2-2,.,TRBV7-9,TRBD1,CASSTGTGSVRELFF,TGTGCCAGCAGTACCGGGACAGGGAGCGTTAGGGAGCTGTTTTTT
TRBJ2-1,.,TRBV24-1,TRBD1,CATSDQGAFGNEQFF,TGTGCCACCAGTGATCAGGGGGCTTTTGGCAATGAGCAGTTCTTC
TRBJ1-1,.,TRBV30,.,CASTLGQLAFF,TGTGCCTCGACCCTCGGACAGTTGGCTTTCTTT
TRBJ1-5,once,TRBV4-1,.,CASSRTFSGESAQHF,TGCGCCAGCAGCCGCACATTTAGTGGAGAATCAGCCCAGCATTTT
TRBJ2-1,.,TRBV6-6,TRBD1,CASSLQQGIEEQFF,TGTGCCAGCAGTCTCCAACAGGGGATCGAGGAGCAGTTCTTC
TRBJ2-1,.,TRBV6-5,.,CASRQGTNEQFF,TGTGCCAGCAGACAGGGTACGAATGAGCAGTTCTTC
TRBJ1-1,.,TRBV5-4,.,CASSLVQTANTEAFF,TGTGCCAGCAGCTTAGTTCAGACAGCGAACACTGAAGCTTTCTTT
TRBJ2-1,.,TRBV5-1,.,CASSLEAGSYNEQFF,TGCGCCAGCAGCTTGGAAGCAGGATCCTACAATGAGCAGTTCTTC
TRBJ1-5,.,TRBV9,.,CASSEREGNQPQHF,TGTGCCAGCAGCGAAAGAGAGGGAAACCAGCCCCAGCATTTT
TRBJ1-5,.,TRBV4-1,.,CASSQDWQGLSNQPQHF,TGCGCCAGCAGCCAAGATTGGCAGGGTCTTAGCAATCAGCCCCAGCATTTT
TRBJ1-2,.,TRBV9,.,CASSVSERGGPGYGYTF,TGTGCCAGCAGCGTAAGCGAAAGGGGGGGTCCTGGCTATGGCTACACCTTC
TRBJ1-5,few,TRBV3-1/TRBV3-2,.,CASSQDTGQPQHF,TGTGCCAGCAGCCAAGATACGGGACAGCCCCAGCATTTT
TRBJ1-2,.,TRBV18,.,CASSSETRYGYTF,TGTGCCAGCTCTTCGGAGACGCGCTATGGCTACACCTTC
TRBJ1-2,.,TRBV5-1,.,CASRSGETAGYGYTF,TGCGCCAGCAGATCGGGGGAGACAGCGGGCTATGGCTACACCTTC
TRBJ1-2,.,TRBV2,TRBD1,CASRTGVENYGYTF,TGTGCCAGCAGAACAGGGGTGGAAAACTATGGCTACACCTTC
TRBJ2-1,.,TRBV7-9,.,CASSLGDQSRGEQFF,TGTGCCAGCAGCTTAGGGGACCAATCGCGGGGCGAGCAGTTCTTC
TRBJ2-1,.,TRBV5-8,TRBD1,CASSLAGTEDEQFF,TGTGCCAGCAGCTTGGCGGGGACAGAGGATGAGCAGTTCTTC
TRBJ1-5,.,TRBV2,TRBD1,CASGVGTGDQPQHF,TGTGCCAGCGGGGTCGGGACAGGGGATCAGCCCCAGCATTTT
TRBJ1-2,once,TRBV11-2,.,CASSGQDRYGYTF,TGTGCCAGCAGCGGACAAGATCGCTATGGCTACACCTTC
TRBJ2-2,once,TRBV10-3,.,CATQDLQSNTGELFF,TGTGCCACCCAGGACTTACAGAGTAACACCGGGGAGCTGTTTTTT
TRBJ1-4,.,TRBV6-4,.,CTTYEKLFF,TGTACTACCTACGAAAAACTGTTTTTT
TRBJ2-7,.,TRBV6-6,.,CASSYSGQGDYEQYF,TGTGCCAGCAGTTACTCGGGGCAGGGTGACTACGAGCAGTACTTC
TRBJ1-5,once,TRBV2,TRBD1,CASMDGQGGQPQHF,TGTGCCAGCATGGACGGACAGGGGGGACAGCCCCAGCATTTT
TRBJ2-3,.,TRBV7-9,.,CASSPADTQYF,TGTGCCAGCAGCCCTGCAGATACGCAGTATTTT
TRBJ1-2,.,TRBV27,.,CASSPGWGANYGYTF,TGTGCCAGCAGCCCTGGGTGGGGAGCAAACTATGGCTACACCTTC
TRBJ2-2,.,TRBV10-2,.,CASKAGRSGELFF,TGCGCCAGCAAGGCAGGGAGGTCCGGGGAGCTGTTTTTT
TRBJ2-5,.,TRBV11-2,.,CASSLENSGTQYF,TGTGCCAGCAGCTTAGAAAATTCGGGGACCCAGTACTTC
TRBJ2-1,.,TRBV27,.,CASSYTPGRGYNEQFF,TGTGCCAGCAGTTACACTCCGGGACGGGGGTACAATGAGCAGTTCTTC
TRBJ2-1,.,TRBV2,.,CASRLQQGGEQFF,TGTGCCAGCCGCCTGCAGCAGGGGGGTGAGCAGTTCTTC
TRBJ1-2,.,TRBV4-1,TRBD1,CASSQVSRQGFYGYTF,TGCGCCAGCAGCCAAGTTAGTAGACAGGGTTTCTATGGCTACACCTTC
TRBJ1-5,few,TRBV28,TRBD1,CASRTGLYSNQPQHF,TGTGCCAGCAGGACAGGGCTTTATAGCAATCAGCCCCAGCATTTT
TRBJ2-2,once,TRBV7-9,.,CASSLGGGNTGELFF,TGTGCCAGCAGCTTAGGAGGGGGGAACACCGGGGAGCTGTTTTTT
TRBJ1-1,.,TRBV6-1,TRBD1,CASSESGGSTEAFF,TGTGCCAGCAGTGAGTCAGGGGGAAGCACTGAAGCTTTCTTT
TRBJ1-6,.,TRBV5-1,.,CASSLEAGVGNSPLHF,TGCGCCAGCAGCTTGGAGGCAGGGGTTGGGAATTCACCCCTCCACTTT
TRBJ1-1,.,TRBV27,.,CASSPGPWRSTEAFF,TGTGCCAGCAGCCCGGGTCCCTGGCGCTCCACTGAAGCTTTCTTT
TRBJ1-1,.,TRBV3-1/TRBV3-2,.,CASRTRGESKAFF,TGTGCCAGCAGAACAAGGGGTGAATCAAAAGCTTTCTTT
TRBJ1-1,.,TRBV27,.,CASSPTGNTEAFF,TGTGCCAGCAGTCCCACAGGGAACACTGAAGCTTTCTTT
TRBJ1-4,.,TRBV5-4,.,CASSFDRNLEKLFF,TGTGCCAGCAGCTTTGACAGGAACCTTGAAAAACTGTTTTTT